Listed here are 20 T cell receptor beta chains from one sample, sequenced in a study of CXCR3-negative and CXCR3-positive naive CD8 T cells. Study conclusions and caveats: CXCR3-positive naive cells had TRB CDR3s that were more hydrophobic than CXCR3-negative naive cells had.

No antigen has been assigned to these receptors. Preparation of TRB cDNA libraries relied on 5' RACE carrying UMI labels. TCRdb reprocessed the 5' RACE reads and reports one entry per CDR3 protein, with no DNA. This table holds some 150,000 distinct CDR3 sequences. Sequences were obtained from naive CXCR3+ CD8+ T cells from blood. The subset here: CD45RO-CCR7+CD27+CD95- naive CD8+ T cells expressing CXCR3 (TNR3+). Source of these receptors: a human donor in good health. Some clones in this sample may be carry-over from other donors' samples.

CDR3 sequence: CASSLAARDEQFF. J is TRBJ2-1 and V is TRBV7-9; the D call of TRBD2 rests on TCRdb alone, since no DNA is present to check it. CDR3 length: 13 amino acids. Germline CDR1 reads SEHNR; CDR2 reads FQNEAQ (reference sequence).

The V gene is TRBV27, the J gene TRBJ1-1. CDR1 MNHEY and CDR2 SMNVEV come from the germline V gene (reference sequence). This CDR3 is 14 amino acids long. CDR3 residues: CATSLGLTNTEAFF.

The chain recombines TRBV5-1 with TRBJ2-5. Germline values: CDR1 SGHRS, CDR2 YFSETQ. This CDR3 contains 15 residues. The CDR3 loop is CASSLANNYQETQYF.

The V call is TRBV7-9, the J call TRBJ2-5; the TRBD1 assignment by TCRdb is unverifiable without DNA. The CDR3 loop spans 14 amino acids. Per the germline V gene, CDR1 is SEHNR and CDR2 is FQNEAQ (reference sequence). This chain's CDR3 is CASSPRQLQETQYF.

The chain is built from TRBV5-1 and TRBJ1-1; the D call of TRBD1 rests on TCRdb alone, since no DNA is present to check it. Looked up from germline, CDR1 is SGHRS and CDR2 is YFSETQ. This CDR3 comprises 15 residues. The CDR3 spells CASSLAPGGSGGAFF.

V gene TRBV3-1 combines with J gene TRBJ1-1; checking the TCRdb D call of TRBD1 is not possible without DNA. The CDR3 extends over 19 amino acids. From germline, CDR1 is LGHDT and CDR2 YNNKEL (reference sequence). The CDR3 spells CASSQDNLAGTGVNTEAFF.

The genes are TRBV4-1 and TRBJ2-1; without DNA, the TCRdb call of TRBD2 cannot be checked. Germline V gives CDR1 MGHRA, CDR2 YSYEKL. The CDR3 totals 15 residues. The CDR3: CASSQETSYVSEQFF.

The rearrangement joins TRBV11-2 to TRBJ2-5. The CDR3 is 15 residues long. Germline lookup yields CDR1 SGHAT and CDR2 FQNNGV. The CDR3 here is CASSLVLGIQETQYF.

The V gene is TRBV4-1, the J gene TRBJ2-2. Per the germline V gene, CDR1 is MGHRA and CDR2 is YSYEKL. This CDR3 has 13 residues. CDR3 region: CASSQDWQGELFF.

V usage is TRBV12-3 or TRBV12-4 and J usage is TRBJ1-1; TCRdb designates TRBD1, a call that cannot be tested without DNA. The length of the CDR3 is 14 residues. The CDR3: CASSFAGGNTEAFF.

V usage is TRBV4-1 and J usage is TRBJ1-6; TCRdb designates TRBD1, a call that cannot be tested without DNA. Per the germline V gene, CDR1 is MGHRA and CDR2 is YSYEKL. This CDR3 comprises 15 residues. The CDR3 here is CDSSQGDRDNSPLHF.

The chain combines TRBV20-1 with TRBJ2-5; with no DNA, the TCRdb D assignment of TRBD1 cannot be verified. This CDR3 contains 16 residues. The germline V gene has CDR1 DFQATT and CDR2 SNEGSKA (reference sequence). CDR3 protein: CSAPDPGWTGQETQYF.

The chain has TRBV5-6 and TRBJ2-2; the D call of TRBD1 rests on TCRdb alone, since no DNA is present to check it. Germline values: CDR1 SGHDT, CDR2 YYEEEE. This CDR3 region has 16 residues. The CDR3 here is CASSLVGTVNTGELFF.

The chain joins TRBV18 to TRBJ2-5; the D call of TRBD2 rests on TCRdb alone, since no DNA is present to check it. Germline values: CDR1 KGHSH, CDR2 LQKENI. This CDR3 spans 15 amino acids. This CDR3 reads CASSPTEGGGETQYF. The full variable domain, its missing parts supplied by reference TRBV18 and TRBJ2-5, is NAGVMQNPRHLVRRRGQEARLRCSPMKGHSHVYWYRQLPEEGLKFMVYLQKENIIDESGMPKERFSAEFPKEGPSILRIQQVVRGDSAAYFCASSPTEGGGETQYFGPGTRLLVL.

This sequence joins TRBV28 and TRBJ1-5. The germline CDR1 and CDR2 sequences are MDHEN and SYDVKM. There are 16 residues in the CDR3. CDR3 sequence: CASSLETKYSNQPQHF.

The rearrangement links TRBV29-1 to TRBJ2-2; with no DNA, the TCRdb D assignment of TRBD1 cannot be verified. The CDR3 runs 16 residues. CDR1 is SQVTM and CDR2 is ANQGSEA in the germline V gene. The CDR3 reads CSVDFPGEGDTGELFF.

The chain uses TRBV7-6 and TRBJ2-3. CDR3 length equals 12 residues. Germline lookup yields CDR1 SGHVS and CDR2 FNYEAQ. CDR3 region: CASSLHSDTQYF.

The chain links TRBV3-1 to TRBJ2-1; without DNA, the TCRdb call of TRBD1 cannot be checked. This CDR3 is 15 amino acids long. Germline assignment: CDR1 LGHDT and CDR2 YNNKEL (reference sequence). The CDR3 reads CASSLPPGQGNEQFF.

This chain links TRBV7-9 with TRBJ2-7; TCRdb reports TRBD2, a call that lacks DNA to check it against. The V gene's germline CDR1 is SEHNR and CDR2 FQNEAQ (reference sequence). The CDR3 totals 13 residues. The CDR3 loop is CASSPDLAYEQYF.

The CDR3 loop reads CASSLAELGRDEQYF. The chain joins TRBV5-1 to TRBJ2-7. CDR1 SGHRS and CDR2 YFSETQ come from the germline V gene. The CDR3 length is 15 residues.